What follows are 20 T cell receptor beta chains derived from one specimen sequenced in a study of T cell changes during pregnancy in multiple sclerosis. TCRdb's copy holds only in-frame clones and misses some; the assay was immunoSEQ multiplex PCR. Here the sample spans 90,000 or so clones, 75% to 95% being singletons. The sequencing used peripheral blood, collected in the first trimester of pregnancy. The receptor set was obtained from a female donor in good health, enrolled as a control in a pregnancy study.

The CDR3 reads CATSLPGTGGNYGYTF. Here the CDR3 DNA reads TGTGCCACCAGCTTACCCGGGACGGGGGGCAACTATGGCTACACCTTC. The chain has TRBV15 and TRBJ1-2; D may be TRBD1 (6 bases). Per germline, CDR1 LNHNV and CDR2 YYDKDF (reference sequence). Deletions cut 5 bases from V and 2 bases from J, with 18 bases between. This CDR3 is 16 amino acids long. The full variable domain, rest sourced from reference TRBV15 and TRBJ1-2, is DAMVIQNPRYQVTQFGKPVTLSCSQTLNHNVMYWYQQKSSQAPKLLFHYYDKDFNNEADTPDNFQSRRPNTSFCFLDIRSPGLGDTAMYLCATSLPGTGGNYGYTFGSGTRLTVV.

By proportion, this clone is medium-sized. The genes are TRBV27 and TRBJ1-4; no reliable D call. With 6 bases removed from V and 15 bases from J, the gap between germline ends came to 14 bases. Germline V gene lookup returns CDR1 MNHEY and CDR2 SMNVEV (reference sequence). The CDR3 is 11 amino acids. The CDR3 spells CASRKGREVFF. The DNA of the CDR3 is TGTGCCAGCAGGAAAGGGAGAGAAGTGTTTTTT.

The chain joins TRBV5-5 to TRBJ1-2; D gene ambiguous. This CDR3 has 15 residues. Per the germline V gene, CDR1 is SGHKS and CDR2 is YYEKEE (reference sequence). The ends were cut back, 6 bases at V and 4 bases at J, with 19 bases in the middle. This CDR3 reads CASIPPDSLGYGYTF. CDR3 coding DNA: TGTGCCAGCATCCCCCCGGACTCTCTTGGCTATGGCTACACCTTC.

The rearrangement links TRBV6-1 to TRBJ1-6, with D maybe TRBD1 (5 bases). In germline, CDR1 is MNHNS, CDR2 SASEGT. V was trimmed by 7 bases and J by 7 bases, leaving 17 bases between them. This CDR3 spans 15 amino acids. This chain's CDR3 is CASNTRDSTNSPLHF. In nucleotides, the CDR3 is TGTGCCAGCAACACCAGAGACAGCACCAATTCACCCCTCCACTTT.

The chain is built from TRBV2 and TRBJ2-5, with a tentative D call TRBD1 (6 bases). Trimming removed 8 bases from V and 8 bases from J, with 12 bases in between. The CDR3 extends over 11 amino acids. Germline CDR1 reads SNHLY; CDR2 reads FYNNEI. CDR3 nucleotide sequence: TGTGCCAGCGCTGGGACACCAACCCAGTACTTC. Protein sequence: CASAGTPTQYF.

The chain uses TRBV5-8 and TRBJ1-2; D gene uncertain. Germline loops: CDR1 SGHTS, CDR2 YDEGEE. V was cut by 2 bases and J by 4 bases, with 15 bases left in between. The length of the CDR3 is 15 residues. This CDR3 is CASSFGDRSPYGYTF. The CDR3 bases are TGTGCCAGCAGCTTCGGTGATCGTTCCCCCTATGGCTACACCTTC.

The V and J genes are TRBV19 and TRBJ1-2, with 12 bases fitting TRBD1. The germline gives CDR1 LNHDA, CDR2 SQIVND (reference sequence). CDR3 size: 15 residues. J was trimmed by 4 bases and V by 7 bases; bases with no gene match: 7. Written as DNA, the CDR3 is TGTGCCAGTACTGGGACAGGGGGCCGGATCTATGGCTACACCTTC. Translation gives CASTGTGGRIYGYTF.

The chain links TRBV4-3 to TRBJ1-5; perhaps TRBD1 as D (5 bases). V was cut by 0 bases and J by 7 bases, with 16 bases left in between. The CDR3 runs to 16 residues. Germline values: CDR1 LGHNA, CDR2 YSLEER. The CDR3 DNA sequence: TGCGCCAGCAGCCAAGATCGAGGAGGGGCAGGGCAGCCCCAGCATTTT. Protein: CASSQDRGGAGQPQHF.

The J gene is TRBJ1-1, the V gene TRBV2, with D possibly matching TRBD1 (6 bases). CDR3 length: 17 residues. CDR1 and CDR2 from the germline V gene are SNHLY and FYNNEI. Trimming removed 2 bases from V and 0 bases from J, with 16 bases in between. CDR3 sequence (DNA): TGTGCCAGCAGTGAATTATGGCAGGGGATTATGAACACTGAAGCTTTCTTT. Protein: CASSELWQGIMNTEAFF.

The CDR3 protein is CASRDTGTGPYEQYF. CDR3 coding DNA: TGTGCCAGCAGGGACACCGGGACAGGGCCCTACGAGCAGTACTTC. The genes are TRBV6-5 and TRBJ2-7; 9 bases agree with TRBD1. The V gene end was trimmed by 6 bases and the J gene end by 2 bases; junction bases not matched to a gene: 8. The CDR3 is 15 amino acids. Germline V gene lookup returns CDR1 MNHEY and CDR2 SVGAGI.

The chain uses TRBV11-3 and TRBJ2-5, with 14 bases fitting TRBD2. The CDR3 is made up of 16 amino acids. V was clipped by 5 bases and J by 3 bases; unmatched bases: 5. CDR1 SGHNT and CDR2 YENEEA come from the germline V gene. The CDR3, as DNA: TGTGCCAGCAGCCCTGGACTAGCGGGGGGAGAAGAGACCCAGTACTTC. Encoded protein: CASSPGLAGGEETQYF.

The chain links TRBV18 to TRBJ2-7; a possible D gene is TRBD1 (6 bases). The V gene lost 2 bases and the J gene lost 2 bases, with 16 bases spanning the gap. CDR1 KGHSH and CDR2 LQKENI come from the germline V gene. CDR3 size: 16 residues. The DNA of the CDR3 is TGTGCCAGCTCACCAAACCCTACAGGGACCACCTACGAGCAGTACTTC. Residues: CASSPNPTGTTYEQYF. The variable domain in full, with the rest retrieved from reference TRBV18 and TRBJ2-7, is NAGVMQNPRHLVRRRGQEARLRCSPMKGHSHVYWYRQLPEEGLKFMVYLQKENIIDESGMPKERFSAEFPKEGPSILRIQQVVRGDSAAYFCASSPNPTGTTYEQYFGPGTRLTVT.

The J gene is TRBJ2-5, the V gene TRBV6-6; 9 nucleotides line up with TRBD1. The germline gives CDR1 MNHNY, CDR2 SVGAGI (reference sequence). V shed 7 bases and J 9 bases; nucleotides not matched to a gene: 3. The CDR3 runs to 11 residues. CDR3 coding DNA: TGTGCCAGCACTGACAGGGGGGCCCAGTACTTC. Encoded protein: CASTDRGAQYF.

This chain connects TRBV9 to TRBJ1-6, with D maybe TRBD1 (6 bases). The germline V gene encodes CDR1 SGDLS and CDR2 YYNGEE. The V and J ends lost 0 bases and 10 bases respectively, with 17 bases between them. The CDR3 loop spans 16 amino acids. Written as DNA, the CDR3 is TGTGCCAGCAGCGTAGGGGGAGGGGGAGTGGGGTCACCCCTCCACTTT. As protein: CASSVGGGGVGSPLHF.

V usage is TRBV2 and J usage is TRBJ2-6; D might be TRBD1 (5 bases). Germline loops: CDR1 SNHLY, CDR2 FYNNEI. The ends were cut back, 6 bases at V and 0 bases at J, with 21 bases in the middle. The CDR3 sequence is 19 residues long. DNA for the CDR3: TGTGCCAGCAGATGGGAAGACACCCAGGGCGGCTCTGGGGCCAACGTCCTGACTTTC. As protein: CASRWEDTQGGSGANVLTF.

The chain is built from TRBV9 and TRBJ2-1, with 9 bases matching TRBD2. The CDR3 is 15 residues long. Germline V gives CDR1 SGDLS, CDR2 YYNGEE. Trimming at V came to 0 bases and at J to 7 bases, leaving 5 bases not matched to a gene. The CDR3 protein is CASSVVAGARNEQFF. CDR3 sequence (DNA): TGTGCCAGCAGCGTAGTAGCGGGGGCTCGGAATGAGCAGTTCTTC.

This clone was detected ten times or more. The V and J genes are TRBV4-1 and TRBJ1-5, with a weak D call TRBD1 (5 bases). There are 16 residues in the CDR3. Germline CDR1 MGHRA, CDR2 YSYEKL. V was pared by 3 bases and J by 10 bases, with 22 bases between. The CDR3 DNA follows: TGCGCCAGCAGCCAGGAGGGAGGGAGAACCCGGGACCCCCAGCATTTT. This codes for CASSQEGGRTRDPQHF.

The gene calls are TRBV14 and TRBJ2-3, with D perhaps TRBD2 (6 bases). The CDR3 runs to 12 residues. Trimming removed 4 bases from V and 7 bases from J, with 9 bases in between. CDR1 and CDR2 (germline): SGHDN, FVKESK. The CDR3 spells CASSRGDHTQYF. The CDR3 DNA is TGTGCCAGCAGCCGGGGGGATCATACGCAGTATTTT.

A note on this clone: Other DNA variants within this sample encode the same CDR3. CDR3 region: CASSLNTGELFF. Here the CDR3 DNA reads TGTGCCAGCAGCCTCAACACCGGGGAGCTGTTTTTT. This rearrangement joins TRBV9 to TRBJ2-2, with no clear D. V lost 4 bases and J lost 2, with 3 bases in between. The CDR3 spans 12 residues. CDR1 is SGDLS, CDR2 YYNGEE, per germline. Variable domain in full (rest from reference TRBV9 and TRBJ2-2): DSGVTQTPKHLITATGQRVTLRCSPRSGDLSVYWYQQSLDQGLQFLIQYYNGEERAKGNILERFSAQQFPDLHSELNLSSLELGDSALYFCASSLNTGELFFGEGSRLTVL.

V is TRBV5-6 and J is TRBJ2-1, with TRBD2 matching 9 bases. With 4 bases clipped from V and 11 bases from J, the junction kept 7 bases outside the gene matches. Looked up from germline, CDR1 is SGHDT and CDR2 is YYEEEE. The CDR3 is 13 amino acids. CDR3 loop: CASSPRLAVQQFF. CDR3 coding DNA: TGTGCCAGCAGCCCTCGACTAGCGGTACAGCAGTTCTTC.